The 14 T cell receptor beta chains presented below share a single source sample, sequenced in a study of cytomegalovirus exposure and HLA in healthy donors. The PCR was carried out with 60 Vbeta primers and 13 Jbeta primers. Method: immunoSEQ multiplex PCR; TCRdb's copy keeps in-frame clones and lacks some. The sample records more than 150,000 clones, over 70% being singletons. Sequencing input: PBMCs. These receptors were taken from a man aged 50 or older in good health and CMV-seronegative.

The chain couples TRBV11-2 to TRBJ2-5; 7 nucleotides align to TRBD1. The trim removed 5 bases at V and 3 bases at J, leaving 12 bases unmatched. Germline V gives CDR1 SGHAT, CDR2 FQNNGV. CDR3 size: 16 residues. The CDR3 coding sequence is TGTGCCAGCAGCCCACACTACAGGGGACGGAAAGAGACCCAGTACTTC. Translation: CASSPHYRGRKETQYF.

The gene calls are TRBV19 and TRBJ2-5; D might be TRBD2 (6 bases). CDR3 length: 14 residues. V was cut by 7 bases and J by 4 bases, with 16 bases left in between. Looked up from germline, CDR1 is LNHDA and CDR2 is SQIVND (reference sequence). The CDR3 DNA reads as TGTGCCAGTACCCTCGGAGGGGCGGGAGAGACCCAGTACTTC. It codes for CASTLGGAGETQYF.

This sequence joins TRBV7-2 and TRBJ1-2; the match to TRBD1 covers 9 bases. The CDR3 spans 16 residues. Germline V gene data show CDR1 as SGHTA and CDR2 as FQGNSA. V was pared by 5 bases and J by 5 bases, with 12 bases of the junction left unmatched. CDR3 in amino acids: CASSIYRGRRGYGYTF. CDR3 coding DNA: TGTGCCAGCAGCATATACAGGGGGCGAAGGGGTTATGGCTACACCTTC.

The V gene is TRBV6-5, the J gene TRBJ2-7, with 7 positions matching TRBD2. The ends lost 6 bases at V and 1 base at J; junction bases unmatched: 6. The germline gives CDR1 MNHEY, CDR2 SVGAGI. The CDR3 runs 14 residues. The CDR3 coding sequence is TGTGCCAGCAGCCGGGGACTACAATCCTACGAGCAGTACTTC. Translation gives CASSRGLQSYEQYF.

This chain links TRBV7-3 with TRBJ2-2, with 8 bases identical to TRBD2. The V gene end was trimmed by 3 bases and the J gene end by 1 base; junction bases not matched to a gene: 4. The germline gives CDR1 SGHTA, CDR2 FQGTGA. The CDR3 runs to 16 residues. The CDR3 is CASSFGGAGNTGELFF. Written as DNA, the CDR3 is TGTGCCAGCAGCTTCGGGGGGGCCGGGAACACCGGGGAGCTGTTTTTT.

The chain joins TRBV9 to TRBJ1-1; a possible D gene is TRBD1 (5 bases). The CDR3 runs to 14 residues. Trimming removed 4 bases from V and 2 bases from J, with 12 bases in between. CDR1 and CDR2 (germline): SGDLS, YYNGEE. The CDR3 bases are TGTGCCAGCAGCACCGGACACCTAAACACTGAAGCTTTCTTT. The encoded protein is CASSTGHLNTEAFF. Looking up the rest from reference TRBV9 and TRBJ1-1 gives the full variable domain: DSGVTQTPKHLITATGQRVTLRCSPRSGDLSVYWYQQSLDQGLQFLIQYYNGEERAKGNILERFSAQQFPDLHSELNLSSLELGDSALYFCASSTGHLNTEAFFGQGTRLTVV.

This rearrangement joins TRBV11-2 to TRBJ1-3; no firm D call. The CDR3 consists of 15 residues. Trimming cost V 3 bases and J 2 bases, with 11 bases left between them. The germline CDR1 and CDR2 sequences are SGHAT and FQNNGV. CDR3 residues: CASSFGQSTGNTIYF. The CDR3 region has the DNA TGTGCCAGCAGCTTTGGGCAGTCGACTGGAAACACCATATATTTT.

CDR3 nucleotide sequence: TGTGCCAGCAGCCATTTCCCAGCGGGGGGGCCGACGAATGAGCAGTTCTTC. This gives the protein CASSHFPAGGPTNEQFF. The gene calls are TRBV4-2 and TRBJ2-1; 10 bases map to TRBD2. Germline V gene sequence: CDR1 LGHNA, CDR2 YNFKEQ. This CDR3 region has 17 residues. The junction had 12 bases not matched to a gene; V was cut back by 3 bases and J by 7 bases.

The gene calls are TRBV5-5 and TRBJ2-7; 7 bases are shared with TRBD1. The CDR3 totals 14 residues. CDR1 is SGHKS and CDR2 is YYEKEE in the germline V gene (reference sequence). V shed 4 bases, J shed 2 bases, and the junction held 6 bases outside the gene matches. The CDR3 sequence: CASSTGQIPYEQYF. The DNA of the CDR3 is TGTGCCAGCAGCACGGGACAGATCCCCTACGAGCAGTACTTC.

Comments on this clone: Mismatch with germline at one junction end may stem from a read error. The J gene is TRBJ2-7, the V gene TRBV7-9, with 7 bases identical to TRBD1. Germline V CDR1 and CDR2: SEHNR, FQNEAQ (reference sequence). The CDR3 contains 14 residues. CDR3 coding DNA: TGTTCCAGCAGCGCACGACAGGGTTCCTACGAGCAGTACTTC. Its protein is CSSSARQGSYEQYF.

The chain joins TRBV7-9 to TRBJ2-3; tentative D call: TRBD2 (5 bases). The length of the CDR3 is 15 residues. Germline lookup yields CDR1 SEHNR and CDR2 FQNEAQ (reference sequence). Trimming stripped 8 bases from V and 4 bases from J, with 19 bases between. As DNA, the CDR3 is TGTGCCAGCGCTCCGGGGTCTCTCAGATCAGATACGCAGTATTTT. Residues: CASAPGSLRSDTQYF. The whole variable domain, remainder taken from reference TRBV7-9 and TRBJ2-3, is DTGVSQNPRHKITKRGQNVTFRCDPISEHNRLYWYRQTLGQGPEFLTYFQNEAQLEKSRLLSDRFSAERPKGSFSTLEIQRTEQGDSAMYLCASAPGSLRSDTQYFGPGTRLTVL.

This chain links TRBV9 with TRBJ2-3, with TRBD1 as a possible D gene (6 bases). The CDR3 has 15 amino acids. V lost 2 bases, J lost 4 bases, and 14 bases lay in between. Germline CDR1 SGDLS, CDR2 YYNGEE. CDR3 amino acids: CASSVEGGSADTQYF. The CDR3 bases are TGTGCCAGCAGCGTGGAAGGGGGTAGCGCAGATACGCAGTATTTT. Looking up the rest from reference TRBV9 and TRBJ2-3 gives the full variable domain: DSGVTQTPKHLITATGQRVTLRCSPRSGDLSVYWYQQSLDQGLQFLIQYYNGEERAKGNILERFSAQQFPDLHSELNLSSLELGDSALYFCASSVEGGSADTQYFGPGTRLTVL.

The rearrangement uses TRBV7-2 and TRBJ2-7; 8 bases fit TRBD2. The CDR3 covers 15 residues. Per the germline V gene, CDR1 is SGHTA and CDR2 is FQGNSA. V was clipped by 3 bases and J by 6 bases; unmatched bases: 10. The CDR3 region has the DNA TGTGCCAGCAGCTTCGGGGGGGCCGAGTCACGCGAGCAGTACTTC. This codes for CASSFGGAESREQYF. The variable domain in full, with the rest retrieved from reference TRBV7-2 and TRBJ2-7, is GAGVSQSPSNKVTEKGKDVELRCDPISGHTALYWYRQSLGQGLEFLIYFQGNSAPDKSGLPSDRFSAERTGGSVSTLTIQRTQQEDSAVYLCASSFGGAESREQYFGPGTRLTVT.

This CDR3 is CASSSIRGRIYEQYF. The DNA of the CDR3 is TGTGCCAGCAGTTCGATCAGGGGGCGAATCTACGAGCAGTACTTC. The V gene is TRBV28, the J gene TRBJ2-7; 8 bases line up with TRBD1. The CDR3 totals 15 residues. V lost 4 bases to trimming and J lost 3 bases; unmatched junction nucleotides: 8. Germline CDR1 reads MDHEN; CDR2 reads SYDVKM.